This paragraph reports one T cell receptor beta chain. In the original workflow: Reference gene primer amplification gave estimated nucleated cell counts. The data were produced by immunoSEQ multiplex PCR, yet TCRdb's version contains in-frame clones alone and is incomplete. That table is the source of V, J and clone size, and D and trimming were worked out from the DNA. The sample shows over 100,000 clones, about 85% of them seen only once. This entry comes from a study of blood T cell repertoires in COVID-19. As for the study in general: Italy, Spain and the United States were the sources of the convalescent and acute COVID-19 samples. PBMCs, B-cell-depleted T cells, or T cells were the source of the cDNA or gDNA that made up the material.

The CDR3 is 16 amino acids. From germline, CDR1 is WNHNN and CDR2 SYGVQD (reference sequence). The germline V and J ends were trimmed by 0 bases and 0 bases, with 12 bases remaining between them. This chain uses TRBV10-1 with TRBJ2-7; D is unclear. This TCR was sampled from a man aged 40-50 years with acute or convalescent COVID-19. Sequences were obtained from peripheral blood. CDR3 region: CASSESRLAASYEQYF. CDR3 nucleotides: TGCGCCAGCAGTGAGTCGAGGTTAGCCGCCTCCTACGAGCAGTACTTC.